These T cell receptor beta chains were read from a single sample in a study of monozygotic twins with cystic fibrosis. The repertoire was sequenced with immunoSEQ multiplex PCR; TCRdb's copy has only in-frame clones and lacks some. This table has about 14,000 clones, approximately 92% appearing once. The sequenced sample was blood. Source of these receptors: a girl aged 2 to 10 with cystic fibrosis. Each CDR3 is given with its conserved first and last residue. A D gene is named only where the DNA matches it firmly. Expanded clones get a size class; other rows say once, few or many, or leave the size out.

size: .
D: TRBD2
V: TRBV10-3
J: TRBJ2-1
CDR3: CALARASGRTPYNEQFF
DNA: TGTGCCCTCGCGAGGGCTAGCGGGAGAACCCCCTACAATGAGCAGTTCTTC

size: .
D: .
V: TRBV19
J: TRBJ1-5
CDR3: CASSIAAGFNQPQHF
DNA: TGTGCCAGTAGTATAGCGGCGGGTTTCAATCAGCCCCAGCATTTT

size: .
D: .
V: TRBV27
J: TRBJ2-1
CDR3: CASRTPYNEQFF
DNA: TGTGCCAGCAGGACCCCTTACAATGAGCAGTTCTTC

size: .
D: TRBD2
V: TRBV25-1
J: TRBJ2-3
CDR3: CASRKPGLGTDTQYF
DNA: TGTGCCAGCAGGAAGCCGGGACTAGGAACAGATACGCAGTATTTT

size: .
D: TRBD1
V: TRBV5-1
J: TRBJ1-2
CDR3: CASSSYRGDEGYTF
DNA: TGCGCCAGCAGTTCCTACAGGGGAGATGAAGGCTACACCTTC

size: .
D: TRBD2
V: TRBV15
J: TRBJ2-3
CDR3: CATSRDWTSGILDTQYF
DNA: TGTGCCACCAGCAGAGATTGGACTAGCGGGATATTAGATACGCAGTATTTT

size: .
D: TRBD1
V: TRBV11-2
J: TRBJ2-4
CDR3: CASSLRGTGMVKNIQYF
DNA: TGTGCCAGCAGCTTACGCGGGACAGGGATGGTCAAAAACATTCAGTACTTC

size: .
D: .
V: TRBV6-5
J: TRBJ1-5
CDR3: CASGRPQHF
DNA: TGTGCCAGCGGCAGGCCCCAGCATTTT

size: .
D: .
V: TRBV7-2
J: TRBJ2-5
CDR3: CASRFRQGGQETQYF
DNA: TGTGCCAGCAGATTTCGACAGGGAGGTCAAGAGACCCAGTACTTC

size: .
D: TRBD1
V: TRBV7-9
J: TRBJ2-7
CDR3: CASSPGQYYEQYF
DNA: TGTGCCAGCTCGCCGGGACAGTACTACGAGCAGTACTTC

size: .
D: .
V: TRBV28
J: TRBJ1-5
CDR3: CASSQTVSNQPQHF
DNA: TGTGCCAGCAGTCAGACGGTAAGCAATCAGCCCCAGCATTTT

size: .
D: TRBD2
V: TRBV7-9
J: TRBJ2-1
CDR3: CASSFSGRDLDEQFF
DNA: TGTGCCAGCAGCTTTAGCGGGAGGGACTTGGATGAGCAGTTCTTC

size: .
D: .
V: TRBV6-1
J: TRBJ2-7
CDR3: CASTLGDTLYEQYF
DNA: TGTGCCAGCACGCTCGGGGACACTCTCTACGAGCAGTACTTC

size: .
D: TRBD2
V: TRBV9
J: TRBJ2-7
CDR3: CASSVELAGGFYEQYF
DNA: TGTGCCAGCAGCGTAGAACTAGCGGGAGGATTTTACGAGCAGTACTTC

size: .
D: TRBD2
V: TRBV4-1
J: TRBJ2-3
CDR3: CASSQETSGRPSTDTQYF
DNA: TGCGCCAGCAGCCAAGAGACTAGCGGGAGGCCTAGCACAGATACGCAGTATTTT

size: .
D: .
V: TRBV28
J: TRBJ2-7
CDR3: CASSLFTGYEQYF
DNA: TGTGCCAGCAGTTTATTCACGGGCTACGAGCAGTACTTC

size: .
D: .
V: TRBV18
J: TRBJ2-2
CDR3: CASSPQGLASLPGELFF
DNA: TGTGCCAGCTCACCACAGGGGCTAGCTTCCCTTCCCGGGGAGCTGTTTTTT

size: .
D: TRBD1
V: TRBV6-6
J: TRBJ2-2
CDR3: CASSYNGQGNTGELFF
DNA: TGTGCCAGCAGTTACAACGGACAGGGTAACACCGGGGAGCTGTTTTTT

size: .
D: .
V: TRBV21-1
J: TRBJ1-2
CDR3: CASPERDRGYGYTF
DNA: TGTGCCAGCCCGGAACGGGACAGAGGCTATGGCTACACCTTC

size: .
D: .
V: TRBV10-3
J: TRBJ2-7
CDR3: CAIRDSSGEQYF
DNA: TGTGCCATCCGGGACTCCAGTGGCGAGCAGTACTTC

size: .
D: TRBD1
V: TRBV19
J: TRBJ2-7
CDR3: CASSISTGPPYEQYF
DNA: TGTGCCAGTAGTATTTCGACAGGGCCCCCCTACGAGCAGTACTTC

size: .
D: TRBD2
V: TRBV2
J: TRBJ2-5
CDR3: CASRGGLAGLTQYF
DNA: TGTGCCAGCAGAGGGGGACTAGCGGGACTGACCCAGTACTTC

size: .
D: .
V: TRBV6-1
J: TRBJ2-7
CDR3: CASSSGVGNYEQYF
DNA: TGTGCCAGCAGTTCGGGAGTGGGAAACTACGAGCAGTACTTC

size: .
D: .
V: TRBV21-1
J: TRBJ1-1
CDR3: CASSKEAFAGDRAWLTEAFF
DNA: TGTGCCAGCAGCAAAGAAGCTTTTGCGGGGGACAGGGCTTGGCTCACTGAAGCTTTCTTT

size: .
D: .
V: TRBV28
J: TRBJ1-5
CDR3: CASSLSVGIGNQPQHF
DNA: TGTGCCAGCAGTTTGAGTGTGGGGATAGGCAATCAGCCCCAGCATTTT

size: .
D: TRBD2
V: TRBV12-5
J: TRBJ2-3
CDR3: CASGPGTSGRVTDTQYF
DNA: TGTGCTAGTGGTCCTGGGACTAGCGGGAGGGTCACAGATACGCAGTATTTT

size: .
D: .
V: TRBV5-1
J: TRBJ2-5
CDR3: CASSLRDIGETQYF
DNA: TGCGCCAGCAGCCTCCGGGACATCGGGGAGACCCAGTACTTC

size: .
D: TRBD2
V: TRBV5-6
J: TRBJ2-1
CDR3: CASSFGGRASDEQFF
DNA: TGTGCCAGCAGCTTCGGGGGGAGGGCCTCAGATGAGCAGTTCTTC

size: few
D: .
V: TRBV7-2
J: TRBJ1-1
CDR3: CASSFVQGRFDTEAFF
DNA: TGTGCCAGCAGCTTCGTGCAGGGTAGGTTCGACACTGAAGCTTTCTTT

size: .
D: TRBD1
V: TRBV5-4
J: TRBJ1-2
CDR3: CASSLAGQGGHGYTF
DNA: TGTGCCAGCAGCTTGGCGGGACAGGGAGGACATGGCTACACCTTC

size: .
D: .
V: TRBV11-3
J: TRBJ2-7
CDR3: CASSLDRDLPYEQYF
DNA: TGTGCCAGCAGCTTAGATCGAGACCTTCCCTACGAGCAGTACTTC

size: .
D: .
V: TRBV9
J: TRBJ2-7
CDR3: CASSVDPAFEQYF
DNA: TGTGCCAGCAGCGTAGACCCGGCCTTCGAGCAGTACTTC

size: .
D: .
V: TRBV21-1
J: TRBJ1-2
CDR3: CASSREVGSPHGYTF
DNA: TGTGCCAGCAGCAGAGAGGTGGGGAGCCCACATGGCTACACCTTC

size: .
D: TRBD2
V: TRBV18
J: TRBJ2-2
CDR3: CASTSSGGPNTGELFF
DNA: TGTGCCAGCACCTCTAGCGGGGGCCCGAACACCGGGGAGCTGTTTTTT

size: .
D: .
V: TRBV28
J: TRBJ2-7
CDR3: CASSLVFVDTGPSVQQYF
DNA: TGTGCCAGCAGCCTCGTTTTTGTAGATACAGGGCCCTCGGTACAGCAGTACTTC

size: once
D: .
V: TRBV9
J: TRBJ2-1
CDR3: CASSSSRDNEQFF
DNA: TGTGCCAGCAGCTCTTCGAGAGACAATGAGCAGTTCTTC

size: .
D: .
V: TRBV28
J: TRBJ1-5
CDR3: CASNGDQPQHF
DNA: TGTGCCAGCAACGGGGATCAGCCCCAGCATTTT

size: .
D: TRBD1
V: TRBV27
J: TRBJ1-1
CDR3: CASSFGTGRTEAFF
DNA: TGTGCCAGCAGTTTCGGGACAGGGCGCACTGAAGCTTTCTTT

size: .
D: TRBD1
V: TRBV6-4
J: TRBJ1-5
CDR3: CASSFTGDQPQHF
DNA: TGTGCCAGCAGTTTTACAGGGGATCAGCCCCAGCATTTT